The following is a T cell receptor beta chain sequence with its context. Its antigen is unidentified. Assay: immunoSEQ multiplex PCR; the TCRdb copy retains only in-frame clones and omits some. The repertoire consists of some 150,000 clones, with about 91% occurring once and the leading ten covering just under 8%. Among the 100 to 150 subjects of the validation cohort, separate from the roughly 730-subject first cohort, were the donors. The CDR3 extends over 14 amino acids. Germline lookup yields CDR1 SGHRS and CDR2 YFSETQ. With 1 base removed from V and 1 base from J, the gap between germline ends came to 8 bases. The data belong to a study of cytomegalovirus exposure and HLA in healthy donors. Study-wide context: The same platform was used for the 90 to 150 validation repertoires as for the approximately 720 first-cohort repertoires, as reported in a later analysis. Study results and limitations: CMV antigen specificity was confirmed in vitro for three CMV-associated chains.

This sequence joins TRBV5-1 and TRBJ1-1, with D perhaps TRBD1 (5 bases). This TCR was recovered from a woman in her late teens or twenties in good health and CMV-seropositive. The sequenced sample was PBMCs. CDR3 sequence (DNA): TGCGCCAGCAGCTTGTTACAGGCGAACACTGAAGCTTTCTTT. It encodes CASSLLQANTEAFF. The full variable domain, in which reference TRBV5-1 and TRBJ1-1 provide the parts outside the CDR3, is KAGVTQTPRYLIKTRGQQVTLSCSPISGHRSVSWYQQTPGQGLQFLFEYFSETQRNKGNFPGRFSGRQFSNSRSEMNVSTLELGDSALYLCASSLLQANTEAFFGQGTRLTVV.